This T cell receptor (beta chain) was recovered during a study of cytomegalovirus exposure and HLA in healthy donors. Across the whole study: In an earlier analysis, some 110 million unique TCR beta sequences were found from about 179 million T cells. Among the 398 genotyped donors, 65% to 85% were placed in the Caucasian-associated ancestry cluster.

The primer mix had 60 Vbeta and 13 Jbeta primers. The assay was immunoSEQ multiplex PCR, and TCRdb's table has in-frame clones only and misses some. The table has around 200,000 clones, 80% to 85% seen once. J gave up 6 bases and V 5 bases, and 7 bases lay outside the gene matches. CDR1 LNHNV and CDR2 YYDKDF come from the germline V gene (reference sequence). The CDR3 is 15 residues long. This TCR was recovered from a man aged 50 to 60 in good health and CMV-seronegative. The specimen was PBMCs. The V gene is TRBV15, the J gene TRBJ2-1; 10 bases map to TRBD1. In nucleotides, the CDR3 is TGTGCCACCAGCGACAGGGGGCACAGCCCCAATGAGCAGTTCTTC. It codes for CATSDRGHSPNEQFF.